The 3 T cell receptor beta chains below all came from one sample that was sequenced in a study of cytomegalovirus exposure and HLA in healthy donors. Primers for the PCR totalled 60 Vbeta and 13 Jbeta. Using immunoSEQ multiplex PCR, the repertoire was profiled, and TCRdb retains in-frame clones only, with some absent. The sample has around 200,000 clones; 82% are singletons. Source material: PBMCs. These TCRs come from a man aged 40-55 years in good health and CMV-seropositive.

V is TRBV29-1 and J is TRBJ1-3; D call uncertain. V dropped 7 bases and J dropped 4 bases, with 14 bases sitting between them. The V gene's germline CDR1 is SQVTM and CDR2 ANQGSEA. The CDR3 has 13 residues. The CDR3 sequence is CSGRRPGGNTIYF. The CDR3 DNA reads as TGCAGCGGTCGACGGCCAGGAGGAAACACCATATATTTT.

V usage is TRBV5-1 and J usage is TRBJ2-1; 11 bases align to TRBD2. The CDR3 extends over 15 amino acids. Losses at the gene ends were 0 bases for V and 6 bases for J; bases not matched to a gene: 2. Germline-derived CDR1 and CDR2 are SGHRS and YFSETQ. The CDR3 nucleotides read TGCGCCAGCAGCTTGGTCACTAGCGGGAGCAATGAGCAGTTCTTC. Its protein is CASSLVTSGSNEQFF.

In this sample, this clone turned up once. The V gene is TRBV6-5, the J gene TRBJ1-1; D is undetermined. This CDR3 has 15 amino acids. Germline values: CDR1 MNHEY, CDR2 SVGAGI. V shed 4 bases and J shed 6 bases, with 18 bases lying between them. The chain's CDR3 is CASSSLFEGVAEAFF. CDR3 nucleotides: TGTGCCAGCAGTTCCCTTTTTGAGGGAGTCGCTGAAGCTTTCTTT.